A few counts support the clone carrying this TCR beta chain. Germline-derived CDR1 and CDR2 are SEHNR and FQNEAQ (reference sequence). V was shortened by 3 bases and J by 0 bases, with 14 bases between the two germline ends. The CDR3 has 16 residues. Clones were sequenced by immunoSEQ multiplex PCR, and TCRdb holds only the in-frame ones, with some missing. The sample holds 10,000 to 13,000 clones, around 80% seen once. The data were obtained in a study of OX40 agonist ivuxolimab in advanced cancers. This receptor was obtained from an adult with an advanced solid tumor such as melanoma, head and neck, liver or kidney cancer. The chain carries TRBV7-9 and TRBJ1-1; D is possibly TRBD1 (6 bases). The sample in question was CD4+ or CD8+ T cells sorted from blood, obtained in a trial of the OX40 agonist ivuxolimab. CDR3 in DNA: TGTGCCAGCAGCTTTTGGGGGCTCGACATGAACACTGAAGCTTTCTTT. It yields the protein CASSFWGLDMNTEAFF.